This T cell receptor (beta chain) stems from a study of blood T cell repertoires in COVID-19. Some clones are missing from TCRdb's copy, which holds only in-frame ones; the method was immunoSEQ multiplex PCR. The data show more than 300,000 clones, roughly 80% seen once. For this clone: The junction and the germline gene differ at one end; a read error may be behind it.

This CDR3 region has 15 residues. The V gene's germline CDR1 is SSHAT and CDR2 FNYEAQ (reference sequence). The source of this sequence is a woman between 45 and 65 years old who had recovered from COVID-19. This chain links TRBV7-7 with TRBJ2-3; TRBD2 aligns across 8 bases. The sequencing sample was made of PBMCs or T cells enriched from blood (not recorded which). CDR3 in amino acids: CASSLAGSSTDTQYF. The CDR3 nucleotides are TGTGCTAGCAGCTTAGCGGGGAGCAGCACAGATACGCAGTATTTT.